This T cell receptor (beta chain) comes out of a study of a mutant IDH1 vaccine in newly diagnosed glioma (dated by TCRdb to the early 2020s). A note on the overall study: Of the approximately 33 treated patients, about 62% were male and about 40% were female, and a mean age of approximately 40 years was recorded. Peripheral blood samples were drawn at six visits, namely V03 (baseline), V05, V07, V10, V12 and V13. For exploratory analyses, longitudinal TCRB deep sequencing was carried out in approximately 25 treated patients wherever samples were available. Prior to enrollment, patients had been given standard therapy consisting of radiotherapy alone, temozolomide alone, or radiochemotherapy with temozolomide, with the combination given to most patients.

The investigation overall reported the following: Vaccine-induced immune responses across multiple MHC alleles were detected in over 85% of patients. No apparent relationship was observed between pseudoprogression and alterations in the top peripheral T cell clonotypes detected by TCRB sequencing. Availability determined which PBMC samples were chosen for TCRB deep sequencing. According to the authors, sample limitations meant that analyses of patient blood samples could not be reproduced.

Libraries were constructed by the immunoSEQ multiplex PCR assay. Following the manufacturer's protocol, the hsTCRB Kit was used to amplify rearranged TCR beta chain sequences. Sequencing of TCRB libraries was carried out on an Illumina MiSeq. Per the original workflow: Demultiplexing, trimming and gene mapping were performed with the kit vendor's proprietary platform. The clones in this table, taken by TCRdb from immuneACCESS, are in-frame only. Not every clone is retained; where verified, under half of the shortfall comes from an unresolved V gene, and the cause of the rest is unknown. V, J and clone size are taken as reported in that table, and D and trimming were inferred from the DNA itself. The sample yields tens of thousands of clones; approximately 89% were counted once. Of the sample, over 9% is held by the ten largest clones. The time point label for this specimen denotes: baseline, week 1 (first vaccination visit). The treatment or condition tag for this specimen amounts to: pre-vaccination baseline after standard-of-care therapy. Donors had newly diagnosed WHO grade 3 or 4 IDH1-mutant astrocytomas with loss of nuclear ATRX. The samples were drawn from NOA16, a multicentre, single-arm, open-label phase I trial in Germany that tested a mutant IDH1 peptide vaccine in humans for the first time. For immunogenicity testing, the blood drawn at visit V03 was used as the baseline sample. Genomic DNA for TCRB sequencing was isolated from EDTA blood with the DNeasy Blood and Tissue Kit.

Comments on this clone: There is no known antigen for this receptor. No quality values exist for individual bases; no much larger clone is one base distant.

The CDR3 numbers 16 residues from cysteine through phenylalanine. This entry keeps only the CDR3 DNA: 48 bases, framed from base 1. The junction shows trimming of 4 bases on V and 1 base on J, plus 16 bases between the germline ends. Per the germline V gene, SGHDT is the CDR1 and YYEEEE is the CDR2. This chain is built from TRBV5-6 and TRBJ2-3; the D segment may tentatively be TRBD1 or TRBD2, each giving 5 matched bases. The sequences come from PBMCs, collected from a glioma patient treated with radiotherapy, temozolomide or both. This sequence originates from a man under 40 with glioma. The CDR3 region has the sequence CASSLGSGLGTDTQYF. The DNA reads TGTGCCAGCAGCCTTGGATCGGGGCTCGGCACAGATACGCAGTATTTT.